The sequence of this T cell receptor (beta chain) was determined in a study of human T cells and chemical hapten exposure. Treatment in this sample: therapeutic diphenylcyclopropenone sensitization with weekly scalp DPC. Phlebotomy was performed prior to application of every patch test. Total RNA was isolated from unfractionated whole blood. Germline-derived CDR1 and CDR2 are ENHRY and SYGVKD. The CDR3 totals 14 residues. V shed 3 bases, J shed 0 bases, and the junction held 1 base outside the gene matches. Library preparation tagged each individual cDNA molecule with a unique molecular identifier. MiXCR, applied by TCRdb to the reads, yields one record per CDR3 protein. The sample holds 4,000 to 5,000 distinct CDR3 sequences, 49% seen once.

The chain joins TRBV10-3 to TRBJ2-5; TRBD2 agrees at 7 bases. Here the sequenced sample was whole blood, taken before DPC sensitization or 2, 6, or about 24 weeks after (not recorded which). The receptor was isolated from an adult with alopecia areata. Some clones in this sample may be carry-over from other donors' samples. This table probably holds off-target reads from a library built for another chain. The CDR3 here is CAISEGLDQETQYF. CDR3 nucleotide sequence: TGTGCCATCAGTGAAGGACTAGACCAAGAGACCCAGTACTTC.